This TCR beta chain was recorded in a study of technical replicates of blood from several donors. This CDR3 has 15 residues. Losses at the gene ends were 6 bases for V and 7 bases for J; bases not matched to a gene: 15. Looked up from germline, CDR1 is LNHDA and CDR2 is SQIVND (reference sequence). Sequencing was performed with immunoSEQ multiplex PCR; in TCRdb, only in-frame clones are kept and a portion is missing. The data show under 85,000 clones, with about nine tenths seen just once and about 0.4% held by the top ten. The clonotype comes from a human donor in good health. Some clones in this sample may be carry-over from other donors' samples. The rearrangement joins TRBV19 to TRBJ2-7, with 7 bases identical to TRBD2. The sequenced sample was T cells isolated from PBMCs. The CDR3 bases are TGTGCCAGTAGCCCGGCTAGCGGTCAAGAGGTAGAGCAGTACTTC. This codes for CASSPASGQEVEQYF.